Listed here are 29 T cell receptor beta chains from one sample, sequenced in a study of blood T cell repertoires in COVID-19. Sequencing was performed with immunoSEQ multiplex PCR; in TCRdb, only in-frame clones are kept and a portion is missing. The sample includes about 280,000 clones, 89% seen only once; the top ten take 0.94%. Specimen: peripheral blood. The source is a woman aged 35 to 49 who had recovered from COVID-19.

The chain links TRBV7-9 to TRBJ1-4; 8 nucleotides match TRBD1. The CDR3 has 13 residues. Germline V CDR1 and CDR2: SEHNR, FQNEAQ (reference sequence). V dropped 5 bases and J dropped 8; count of bases not matched to a gene: 4. CDR3 in amino acids: CASSTGQGEKLFF. The CDR3 region has the DNA TGTGCCAGCAGCACCGGACAGGGCGAAAAACTGTTTTTT. Full variable domain (outside the CDR3, taken from reference TRBV7-9 and TRBJ1-4): DTGVSQNPRHKITKRGQNVTFRCDPISEHNRLYWYRQTLGQGPEFLTYFQNEAQLEKSRLLSDRFSAERPKGSFSTLEIQRTEQGDSAMYLCASSTGQGEKLFFGSGTQLSVL.

The chain has TRBV18 and TRBJ1-1; 7 bases align to TRBD1. Unmatched junction bases numbered 7, after V lost 4 bases and J lost 5 bases. CDR3 length: 14 residues. In germline, CDR1 is KGHSH, CDR2 LQKENI. The CDR3 loop reads CASSLGTEQTEAFF. DNA for the CDR3: TGTGCCAGCTCACTTGGGACAGAGCAAACTGAAGCTTTCTTT.

The rearrangement links TRBV7-6 to TRBJ2-7, with 9 nucleotides matching TRBD2. Losses at the gene ends were 5 bases for V and 0 bases for J; bases not matched to a gene: 5. The length of the CDR3 is 15 residues. Germline CDR1 is SGHVS and CDR2 is FNYEAQ. CDR3 region: CASSTSSGSSYEQYF. Here the CDR3 DNA reads TGTGCCAGCAGCACGAGTAGCGGGAGCTCCTACGAGCAGTACTTC. The full variable domain, rest sourced from reference TRBV7-6 and TRBJ2-7, is GAGVSQSPRYKVTKRGQDVALRCDPISGHVSLYWYRQALGQGPEFLTYFNYEAQQDKSGLPNDRFSAERPEGSISTLTIQRTEQRDSAMYRCASSTSSGSSYEQYFGPGTRLTVT.

V usage is TRBV19 and J usage is TRBJ1-6, with D unclear. V was cut by 11 bases and J by 8 bases, with 13 bases left in between. This CDR3 spans 12 amino acids. The germline V gene encodes CDR1 LNHDA and CDR2 SQIVND (reference sequence). CDR3 loop: CAAKSQDSPLHF. Written as DNA, the CDR3 is TGTGCCGCCAAGAGTCAGGATTCACCCCTCCACTTT.

J is TRBJ2-1 and V is TRBV21-1; whether TRBD2, the table's D call, matches the DNA was not checked. TRBV21-1 is a pseudogene segment. This CDR3 contains 19 residues. The chain's CDR3 is CASSKNGLPGLADHNEQFF. DNA of the CDR3: TGTGCCAGCAGCAAAAATGGGCTTCCTGGACTAGCGGACCACAATGAGCAGTTCTTC.

In regard to this clone: The junction shows a germline mismatch at one end, possibly a read error. The rearrangement uses TRBV6-1 and TRBJ2-1, with 8 bases lining up with TRBD2. This CDR3 has 14 amino acids. Germline assignment: CDR1 MNHNS and CDR2 SASEGT. Here the CDR3 DNA reads TGTGCCAGCAGTAAAGCGGGAGTCGCGGATGAGCAGTTCTTC. This gives the protein CASSKAGVADEQFF.

The gene calls are TRBV6-5 and TRBJ1-5; no definite D call. The CDR3 consists of 13 residues. CDR1 is MNHEY, CDR2 SVGAGI, per germline. The V gene lost 4 bases and the J gene lost 2 bases, with 6 bases spanning the gap. The DNA of the CDR3 is TGTGCCAGCAGTTTGGTAGGCAATCAGCCCCAGCATTTT. It codes for CASSLVGNQPQHF.

The V call is TRBV14, the J call TRBJ2-1; 8 bases map to TRBD2. Per germline, CDR1 SGHDN and CDR2 FVKESK. CDR3 length equals 12 residues. V dropped 4 bases and J dropped 15; count of bases not matched to a gene: 8. The CDR3 nucleotides are TGTGCCAGCAGCCCTACTAGCGGAGAACGGTTCTTC. Its translation: CASSPTSGERFF.

V usage is TRBV18 and J usage is TRBJ1-5, with 8 bases fitting TRBD1. This CDR3 comprises 14 residues. V gave up 6 bases and J gave up 6 bases; unmatched junction bases: 7. Germline CDR1 is KGHSH and CDR2 is LQKENI. CDR3 residues: CASSSDREGQPQHF. The CDR3, as DNA: TGTGCCAGCTCGTCGGACAGGGAGGGTCAGCCCCAGCATTTT.

V usage is TRBV3-1 (or the pseudogene TRBV3-2) and J usage is TRBJ2-7; a possible D gene is TRBD1 (5 bases). The CDR3 is made up of 16 amino acids. Between the trimmed V and J ends, which lost 1 base and 2 bases, there was a span of 15 bases. From germline, CDR1 is LGHDT and CDR2 YNNKEL (reference sequence). The DNA for the CDR3 is TGTGCCAGCAGCCAAGGGCGGACACCGCCGACCTACGAGCAGTACTTC. Translated, it gives CASSQGRTPPTYEQYF.

This chain joins TRBV29-1 and TRBJ2-2; TRBD2 matches 10 bases. The V segment lost 4 bases and the J segment 8 bases; nucleotides outside the gene matches: 10. Germline CDR1 is SQVTM and CDR2 is ANQGSEA. This CDR3 has 15 residues. The DNA for the CDR3 is TGCAGCGTTGCTTCCCGGCTAGCGGGAGAGGGGGAGCTGTTTTTT. It is translated as CSVASRLAGEGELFF.

J is TRBJ2-5 and V is TRBV18; maybe TRBD1 (6 bases). The CDR3 length is 16 residues. Germline V gene data show CDR1 as KGHSH and CDR2 as LQKENI. Trimming pared 3 bases from V and 5 bases from J, leaving 19 bases between. This chain's CDR3 is CASSPRSGDWLETQYF. In DNA, the CDR3 is TGTGCCAGCTCACCGAGGTCAGGGGATTGGTTGGAGACCCAGTACTTC.

The rearrangement uses TRBV30 and TRBJ2-7, with TRBD2 matching over 8 bases. V dropped 6 bases and J dropped 2; count of bases not matched to a gene: 6. The CDR3 loop spans 13 amino acids. The germline gives CDR1 GTSNPN, CDR2 SVGIG (reference sequence). CDR3 loop: CACSGSPPYEQYF. The CDR3 bases are TGTGCCTGCAGCGGGAGCCCTCCCTACGAGCAGTACTTC.

The V gene is TRBV27, the J gene TRBJ1-5; 8 bases match TRBD1. CDR1 is MNHEY, CDR2 SMNVEV, per germline (reference sequence). V lost 2 bases and J lost 7; bases outside the gene matches: 7. CDR3 length: 15 residues. The CDR3 DNA is TGTGCCAGCAGTTTAGACAGGGGCGCGGTCCAGCCCCAGCATTTT. It is translated as CASSLDRGAVQPQHF.

The chain couples TRBV4-1 to TRBJ1-1; 7 bases are shared with TRBD1. V gave up 0 bases and J gave up 0 bases; unmatched junction bases: 7. Germline-derived CDR1 and CDR2 are MGHRA and YSYEKL. The CDR3 contains 17 residues. CDR3 protein: CASSQDSGGIMNTEAFF. CDR3 coding DNA: TGCGCCAGCAGCCAAGATTCAGGGGGGATCATGAACACTGAAGCTTTCTTT.

The chain has TRBV19 and TRBJ2-2; D unresolved. The V and J ends lost 5 bases and 3 bases respectively, with 13 bases between them. This CDR3 has 15 residues. The germline V gene has CDR1 LNHDA and CDR2 SQIVND (reference sequence). CDR3 in DNA: TGTGCCAGTAGTCCGCTAGAGTTTGACACCGGGGAGCTGTTTTTT. Translated, it gives CASSPLEFDTGELFF. The full variable domain, rest sourced from reference TRBV19 and TRBJ2-2, is DGGITQSPKYLFRKEGQNVTLSCEQNLNHDAMYWYRQDPGQGLRLIYYSQIVNDFQKGDIAEGYSVSREKKESFPLTVTSAQKNPTAFYLCASSPLEFDTGELFFGEGSRLTVL.

The chain uses TRBV24-1 and TRBJ2-3; maybe TRBD2 (5 bases). CDR3 length: 13 residues. Germline loops: CDR1 KGHDR, CDR2 SFDVKD. V gave up 9 bases and J gave up 0 bases, with 9 bases separating them. The CDR3 sequence is CATEGASTDTQYF. The CDR3 region has the DNA TGTGCCACCGAGGGTGCAAGCACAGATACGCAGTATTTT.

The chain recombines TRBV19 with TRBJ1-2; TRBD1 matches at 7 bases. Germline CDR1 is LNHDA and CDR2 is SQIVND (reference sequence). V shed 7 bases and J 8 bases; nucleotides not matched to a gene: 16. The length of the CDR3 is 15 residues. The CDR3 DNA is TGTGCCAGTACCTTAATCTCGGGGACAGATGGGGGCTACACCTTC. This encodes CASTLISGTDGGYTF.

J is TRBJ2-3 and V is TRBV21-1; the table assigns TRBD2, which was not confirmed against the DNA. TRBV21-1 is a pseudogene locus. This CDR3 is built from 15 residues. The CDR3 bases are TGTGCCAGCAGCACCCCGCGGACTTGCACAGATACGCAGTATTTT. Translating gives CASSTPRTCTDTQYF.

This chain connects TRBV5-1 to TRBJ2-7; a weak D match, TRBD2 (5 bases). The germline V gene has CDR1 SGHRS and CDR2 YFSETQ. CDR3 size: 15 residues. Trimming cost V 1 base and J 0 bases, with 11 bases left between them. In DNA form, the CDR3 reads TGCGCCAGCAGCTTGACTAGAGACAACTCCTACGAGCAGTACTTC. Translating gives CASSLTRDNSYEQYF.

J is TRBJ2-7 and V is TRBV10-3; 11 nucleotides line up with TRBD2. Losses at the gene ends were 2 bases for V and 7 bases for J; bases not matched to a gene: 13. The CDR3 covers 17 residues. Germline loops: CDR1 ENHRY, CDR2 SYGVKD. This chain's CDR3 is CAISEGTGGLAGREQYF. In DNA, the CDR3 is TGTGCCATCAGTGAGGGAACGGGCGGACTAGCGGGTCGGGAGCAGTACTTC.

The rearrangement links TRBV24-1 to TRBJ2-5, with D maybe TRBD2 (6 bases). Deletions cut 2 bases from V and 1 base from J, with 13 bases between. From germline, CDR1 is KGHDR and CDR2 SFDVKD. The CDR3 covers 16 residues. The DNA for the CDR3 is TGTGCCACCAGTGATTACGGGGGAGCAGTCCAAGAGACCCAGTACTTC. This codes for CATSDYGGAVQETQYF.

The CDR3 sequence is CASSLYGGSEQFF. Here the CDR3 DNA reads TGTGCCAGCAGTTTATATGGCGGGAGTGAGCAGTTCTTC. V and J are TRBV27 and TRBJ2-1; TRBD2 aligns across 7 bases. The ends lost 1 base at V and 9 bases at J; junction bases unmatched: 3. The CDR3 loop spans 13 amino acids. Looked up from germline, CDR1 is MNHEY and CDR2 is SMNVEV (reference sequence).

This chain uses TRBV6-1 with TRBJ2-6; D possibly corresponds to TRBD1 (6 bases). The CDR3 has 18 residues. With 2 bases removed from V and 0 bases from J, the gap between germline ends came to 14 bases. Germline-derived CDR1 and CDR2 are MNHNS and SASEGT. Here the CDR3 DNA reads TGTGCCAGCAGTGAAAGTGGACAGTGGGCCTCTGGGGCCAACGTCCTGACTTTC. Translating gives CASSESGQWASGANVLTF.

The rearrangement uses TRBV3-1 (or the pseudogene TRBV3-2) and TRBJ2-7, with TRBD1 matching over 7 bases. The length of the CDR3 is 14 residues. V shed 4 bases, J shed 2 bases, and the junction held 5 bases outside the gene matches. CDR1 is LGHDT and CDR2 is YNNKEL in the germline V gene (reference sequence). The CDR3 sequence: CASSPRQGTYEQYF. As DNA, the CDR3 is TGTGCCAGCAGCCCTAGACAGGGCACCTACGAGCAGTACTTC.

J is TRBJ1-3 and V is TRBV5-1; tentative D call: TRBD1 (6 bases). Trimming took 4 bases from V and 0 from J, leaving 11 bases between them. This CDR3 is built from 15 residues. Germline CDR1 reads SGHRS; CDR2 reads YFSETQ. CDR3 in DNA: TGCGCCAGCAGCGCCACAGGGAGCTCTGGAAACACCATATATTTT. This gives the protein CASSATGSSGNTIYF. The full variable domain, rest sourced from reference TRBV5-1 and TRBJ1-3, is KAGVTQTPRYLIKTRGQQVTLSCSPISGHRSVSWYQQTPGQGLQFLFEYFSETQRNKGNFPGRFSGRQFSNSRSEMNVSTLELGDSALYLCASSATGSSGNTIYFGEGSWLTVV.

This clone was recorded once. The V call is TRBV11-2, the J call TRBJ2-7; TRBD2 agrees at 12 bases. Germline lookup yields CDR1 SGHAT and CDR2 FQNNGV. V lost 1 base, J lost 5 bases, and 3 bases stayed unmatched. The CDR3 sequence is 15 residues long. For the CDR3, the DNA is TGTGCCAGCAGCTTAGGTCTAGCGGGAGGGCACGAGCAGTACTTC. Translation gives CASSLGLAGGHEQYF. Full variable domain (remainder filled in from reference TRBV11-2 and TRBJ2-7): EAGVAQSPRYKIIEKRQSVAFWCNPISGHATLYWYQQILGQGPKLLIQFQNNGVVDDSQLPKDRFSAERLKGVDSTLKIQPAKLEDSAVYLCASSLGLAGGHEQYFGPGTRLTVT.

Concerning this clone: One end of the junction does not line up with germline, which may come from a read error. This chain joins TRBV7-7 and TRBJ2-5, with 10 bases that match TRBD2. Germline CDR1 reads SSHAT; CDR2 reads FNYEAQ (reference sequence). This CDR3 comprises 16 residues. The CDR3 nucleotides read TGTGCTAGCAGCCTTCTAGCGGGAGTAAGGGTCGAGACCCAGTACTTC. Protein sequence: CASSLLAGVRVETQYF.

The chain combines TRBV29-1 with TRBJ2-1; 12 bases map to TRBD1. V lost 5 bases, J lost 8 bases, and 10 bases stayed unmatched. CDR1 SQVTM and CDR2 ANQGSEA come from the germline V gene. This CDR3 region has 15 residues. The CDR3 loop is CSVQRGGTGGDEQFF. The CDR3 region has the DNA TGCAGCGTTCAAAGGGGCGGGACAGGGGGCGATGAGCAGTTCTTC.